Following are 29 T cell receptor beta chains from one sample sequenced in a study of blood T cell repertoires in COVID-19. TCRdb's copy holds only in-frame clones and misses some; the assay was immunoSEQ multiplex PCR. Of around 170,000 clones in the sample, roughly 90% were seen once. Sequencing was carried out using peripheral blood. Every receptor here comes from a man aged 55-75 years with acute or convalescent COVID-19.

This rearrangement joins TRBV27 to TRBJ1-6, with a weak D call TRBD1 (5 bases). The CDR3 runs 15 residues. Per germline, CDR1 MNHEY and CDR2 SMNVEV (reference sequence). V was clipped by 6 bases and J by 8 bases, with 17 bases between them. CDR3 region: CASSPGPGADSPLHF. The CDR3 DNA reads as TGTGCCAGCAGCCCGGGTCCTGGGGCGGATTCACCCCTCCACTTT.

The chain links TRBV3-1 (or the pseudogene TRBV3-2) to TRBJ1-6, with 8 bases matching TRBD1. After removal of 7 bases from V and 6 bases from J, the junction contained 8 bases not matched to a gene. The CDR3 has 15 amino acids. Germline loops: CDR1 LGHDT, CDR2 YNNKEL (reference sequence). CDR3 DNA: TGTGCCAGCACCCAGAGACAGGGGTCTAATTCACCCCTCCACTTT. It encodes CASTQRQGSNSPLHF.

The rearrangement links TRBV12-5 to TRBJ2-2; 9 bases map to TRBD2. The germline CDR1 and CDR2 sequences are LGHNT and FRNRAP. The CDR3 is made up of 17 amino acids. J was trimmed by 7 bases and V by 0 bases; bases with no gene match: 9. The CDR3: CASGLVLGSGGYGELFF. The CDR3 DNA sequence: TGTGCTAGTGGTTTGGTACTTGGTAGCGGGGGATACGGGGAGCTGTTTTTT.

This chain connects TRBV2 to TRBJ1-1; 8 bases fit TRBD1. This CDR3 comprises 14 residues. With 1 base clipped from V and 5 bases from J, the junction kept 3 bases outside the gene matches. Germline CDR1 and CDR2: SNHLY and FYNNEI. For the CDR3, the DNA is TGTGCCAGCAGTGAAGGGACAGGGCGGACTGAAGCTTTCTTT. Translated: CASSEGTGRTEAFF.

The chain has TRBV5-8 and TRBJ1-6; D possibly corresponds to TRBD1 (6 bases). Germline CDR1 and CDR2: SGHTS and YDEGEE. The CDR3 is 18 amino acids. V shed 0 bases and J shed 0 bases, with 13 bases lying between them. CDR3 DNA sequence: TGTGCCAGCAGCTTGGTAGCAGGGGCGTTCTCCTATAATTCACCCCTCCACTTT. Protein product: CASSLVAGAFSYNSPLHF.

Turning to this clone: Other DNA sequences in this sample translate to the same CDR3. The chain is built from TRBV7-3 and TRBJ1-1; tentative D call: TRBD1 (5 bases). Germline V lookup: CDR1 SGHTA, CDR2 FQGTGA. V dropped 5 bases and J dropped 5 bases, with 12 bases sitting between them. This CDR3 region has 13 residues. The CDR3 region is CASSPQGGTEAFF. The CDR3 DNA follows: TGTGCCAGCAGCCCGCAGGGAGGGACTGAAGCTTTCTTT. The full variable domain, its missing parts supplied by reference TRBV7-3 and TRBJ1-1, is GAGVSQTPSNKVTEKGKYVELRCDPISGHTALYWYRQSLGQGPEFLIYFQGTGAADDSGLPNDRFFAVRPEGSVSTLKIQRTERGDSAVYLCASSPQGGTEAFFGQGTRLTVV.

V usage is TRBV19 and J usage is TRBJ2-3; TRBD2 aligns across 10 bases. The V segment lost 6 bases and the J segment 1 base; nucleotides outside the gene matches: 7. This CDR3 contains 16 residues. Germline-derived CDR1 and CDR2 are LNHDA and SQIVND (reference sequence). The CDR3 region is CASSAKRGGGTDTQYF. In DNA form, the CDR3 reads TGTGCCAGTAGCGCAAAGCGGGGGGGCGGCACAGATACGCAGTATTTT.

The chain employs TRBV2 and TRBJ2-2, with 7 nucleotides matching TRBD1. The CDR3 is 15 residues long. The germline gives CDR1 SNHLY, CDR2 FYNNEI. J gave up 7 bases and V 5 bases, and 10 bases lay outside the gene matches. This CDR3 reads CASSLRQGGGGELFF. In nucleotides, the CDR3 is TGTGCCAGCAGTCTTAGACAGGGCGGAGGCGGGGAGCTGTTTTTT.

V gene TRBV9 combines with J gene TRBJ2-1, with D perhaps matching TRBD2 (6 bases). The CDR3 sequence is 15 residues long. Germline V CDR1 and CDR2: SGDLS, YYNGEE. V was clipped by 0 bases and J by 7 bases, with 14 bases between them. As DNA, the CDR3 is TGTGCCAGCAGCGTAGGTACAGATGGGGGGAATGAGCAGTTCTTC. Amino acid sequence: CASSVGTDGGNEQFF.

The chain is built from TRBV5-1 and TRBJ1-1, with D possibly TRBD1 on 5 matching bases. CDR1 is SGHRS, CDR2 YFSETQ, per germline. This CDR3 comprises 14 residues. V was cut by 4 bases and J by 4 bases, with 14 bases left in between. The CDR3 nucleotides read TGCGCCAGCAGCAATCCCCCGGGGGGCACTGAAGCTTTCTTT. This translates into CASSNPPGGTEAFF.

The chain recombines TRBV7-9 with TRBJ1-2, with TRBD1 identical over 7 bases. The length of the CDR3 is 16 residues. The V and J ends lost 4 bases and 0 bases, in that order; junction bases with no gene match: 8. The germline V gene has CDR1 SEHNR and CDR2 FQNEAQ (reference sequence). CDR3 nucleotides: TGTGCCAGCAGCTATGGGACAGCTAATCCTAACTATGGCTACACCTTC. Translating it yields CASSYGTANPNYGYTF.

V and J are TRBV9 and TRBJ2-5; 12 nucleotides match TRBD1. The CDR3 length is 17 residues. Germline CDR1 is SGDLS and CDR2 is YYNGEE. Trimming at V came to 4 bases and at J to 3 bases, leaving 10 bases not matched to a gene. CDR3 region: CASSSSRDRGREETQYF. The CDR3 coding sequence is TGTGCCAGCAGCTCAAGCCGGGACAGGGGGCGCGAAGAGACCCAGTACTTC. Looking up the rest from reference TRBV9 and TRBJ2-5 gives the full variable domain: DSGVTQTPKHLITATGQRVTLRCSPRSGDLSVYWYQQSLDQGLQFLIQYYNGEERAKGNILERFSAQQFPDLHSELNLSSLELGDSALYFCASSSSRDRGREETQYFGPGTRLLVL.

DNA of the CDR3: TGTGCCAGTAGTATAGATGGGATCAGGGGCCGCTCCGAGCAGTACTTC. This translates into CASSIDGIRGRSEQYF. The chain combines TRBV19 with TRBJ2-7, with D perhaps matching TRBD1 (6 bases). The V end was cut by 0 bases, the J end by 6 bases, with 18 bases between. The germline gives CDR1 LNHDA, CDR2 SQIVND (reference sequence). There are 16 residues in the CDR3.

V is TRBV24-1 and J is TRBJ1-2; TRBD1 matches at 10 bases. This CDR3 has 16 amino acids. The germline gives CDR1 KGHDR, CDR2 SFDVKD. Trimming removed 2 bases from V and 2 bases from J; junction bases left unmatched: 4. CDR3 region: CATSDWGTGENYGYTF. In DNA, the CDR3 is TGTGCCACCAGTGATTGGGGGACAGGGGAGAACTATGGCTACACCTTC.

This sequence joins TRBV5-4 and TRBJ1-1; tentative D call: TRBD1 (5 bases). The CDR3 length is 14 residues. CDR1 SGHNT and CDR2 YYREEE come from the germline V gene (reference sequence). V was cut by 3 bases and J by 6 bases, with 15 bases left in between. The CDR3 region has the DNA TGTGCCAGCAGCTCCCCGGGACTCAGGGCTGAAGCTTTCTTT. As protein: CASSSPGLRAEAFF.

The chain joins TRBV5-4 to TRBJ1-4; TRBD1 aligns across 7 bases. V lost 2 bases, J lost 6 bases, and 1 base stayed unmatched. CDR3 length equals 13 residues. Germline V lookup: CDR1 SGHNT, CDR2 YYREEE (reference sequence). CDR3 amino acids: CASSFGTDEKLFF. In DNA, the CDR3 is TGTGCCAGCAGCTTCGGGACAGATGAAAAACTGTTTTTT.

The J gene is TRBJ2-2, the V gene TRBV30; TRBD2 matches 8 bases. The germline V gene has CDR1 GTSNPN and CDR2 SVGIG (reference sequence). The CDR3 length is 15 residues. V lost 2 bases, J lost 5 bases, and 7 bases stayed unmatched. The CDR3 loop is CAWSWIAGSTGELFF. The CDR3 nucleotides are TGTGCCTGGAGTTGGATAGCGGGAAGTACCGGGGAGCTGTTTTTT.

The chain is built from TRBV12-5 and TRBJ2-1, with D uncertain. Germline assignment: CDR1 LGHNT and CDR2 FRNRAP. Trimming took off 1 base at V and 3 bases at J, with 7 bases between the two ends. The CDR3 length is 14 residues. This chain's CDR3 is CASGLDELYNEQFF. CDR3 sequence (DNA): TGTGCTAGTGGTTTGGATGAACTCTACAATGAGCAGTTCTTC.

The chain uses TRBV18 and TRBJ1-6; 7 bases agree with TRBD1. The junction had 11 bases not matched to a gene; V was cut back by 3 bases and J by 0 bases. The CDR3 covers 19 residues. In germline, CDR1 is KGHSH, CDR2 LQKENI. CDR3 DNA: TGTGCCAGCTCACCGTTCCCGGGACAGACTAGCTCCTATAATTCACCCCTCCACTTT. It translates to CASSPFPGQTSSYNSPLHF. The variable domain in full, with the rest retrieved from reference TRBV18 and TRBJ1-6, is NAGVMQNPRHLVRRRGQEARLRCSPMKGHSHVYWYRQLPEEGLKFMVYLQKENIIDESGMPKERFSAEFPKEGPSILRIQQVVRGDSAAYFCASSPFPGQTSSYNSPLHFGNGTRLTVT.

This clone was found once. The V gene is TRBV11-2, the J gene TRBJ2-7; TRBD1 might be the D (5 bases). The CDR3 extends over 13 amino acids. V was shortened by 3 bases and J by 3 bases, with 9 bases between the two germline ends. The germline gives CDR1 SGHAT, CDR2 FQNNGV. The DNA of the CDR3 is TGTGCCAGCAGCTTCGCAGGGTTCTACGAGCAGTACGTC. Its translation: CASSFAGFYEQYV.

This sequence joins TRBV7-2 and TRBJ2-2; 9 bases are shared with TRBD1. The CDR3 is 17 residues long. V was pared by 5 bases and J by 7 bases, with 14 bases of the junction left unmatched. Germline CDR1 reads SGHTA; CDR2 reads FQGNSA. The CDR3 reads CASSPEAGQGHGGELFF. As DNA, the CDR3 is TGTGCCAGCAGCCCCGAAGCTGGACAGGGGCACGGCGGGGAGCTGTTTTTT.

V and J are TRBV27 and TRBJ2-3; TRBD1 matches at 10 bases. CDR3 length equals 14 residues. V lost 5 bases, J lost 7 bases, and 6 bases stayed unmatched. CDR1 and CDR2 from the germline V gene are MNHEY and SMNVEV (reference sequence). The CDR3 nucleotides are TGTGCCAGCAGTCCGACAGGGGGCGCGAATACGCAGTATTTT. It specifies CASSPTGGANTQYF.

The V gene is TRBV29-1, the J gene TRBJ2-3; D remains ambiguous. The length of the CDR3 is 13 residues. V was cut by 6 bases and J by 3 bases, with 13 bases left in between. In germline, CDR1 is SQVTM, CDR2 ANQGSEA. The CDR3 region is CSVAHPSTDTQYF. CDR3 coding DNA: TGCAGCGTGGCACACCCAAGTACAGATACGCAGTATTTT.

The rearrangement links TRBV28 to TRBJ1-5; 7 nucleotides agree with TRBD1. The germline V gene has CDR1 MDHEN and CDR2 SYDVKM. CDR3 size: 16 residues. The ends lost 1 base at V and 1 base at J; junction bases unmatched: 4. The CDR3 bases are TGTGCCAGCAGTTTATACAGGGGAATGAGCAATCAGCCCCAGCATTTT. Its translation: CASSLYRGMSNQPQHF.

This clone has more than one count but fewer than ten. This chain joins TRBV4-2 and TRBJ2-5, with 10 bases lining up with TRBD2. This CDR3 has 16 amino acids. CDR1 and CDR2 (germline): LGHNA, YNFKEQ. The V gene end was trimmed by 1 base and the J gene end by 5 bases; junction bases not matched to a gene: 7. The CDR3 DNA sequence: TGTGCCAGCAGCCAAGCCAGAGCGGGAGGGCCGGAGACCCAGTACTTC. This encodes CASSQARAGGPETQYF.

V gene TRBV7-9 combines with J gene TRBJ1-1, with 9 bases identical to TRBD1. The CDR3 extends over 15 amino acids. The V and J ends lost 5 bases and 6 bases, in that order; junction bases with no gene match: 10. CDR1 and CDR2 from the germline V gene are SEHNR and FQNEAQ (reference sequence). This CDR3 reads CASSPTGTGPAEAFF. For the CDR3, the DNA is TGTGCCAGCAGCCCCACCGGGACAGGGCCGGCTGAAGCTTTCTTT.

The rearrangement uses TRBV11-3 and TRBJ2-3; tentative D call: TRBD2 (5 bases). From germline, CDR1 is SGHNT and CDR2 YENEEA. This CDR3 is built from 13 residues. Trimming removed 3 bases at V and 1 base at J, with 5 bases between. The CDR3 sequence is CASSLRGTDTQYF. In DNA form, the CDR3 reads TGTGCCAGCAGCTTGCGGGGCACAGATACGCAGTATTTT.

This chain uses TRBV3-1 (or the pseudogene TRBV3-2) with TRBJ2-2; 7 bases align to TRBD2. This CDR3 has 14 residues. J gave up 6 bases and V 4 bases, and 5 bases lay outside the gene matches. Per the germline V gene, CDR1 is LGHDT and CDR2 is YNNKEL (reference sequence). The CDR3 is CASSLNAGAGELFF. CDR3 in DNA: TGTGCCAGCAGCCTTAACGCGGGGGCCGGGGAGCTGTTTTTT.

The rearrangement joins TRBV7-3 to TRBJ2-7; TRBD1 aligns across 7 bases. CDR1 is SGHTA, CDR2 FQGTGA, per germline. Trimming took 5 bases from V and 3 from J; bases not matched to a gene: 10. The CDR3 is made up of 15 amino acids. CDR3 DNA: TGTGCCAGCAGCCCACATCGGACAGGCTTCTACGAGCAGTACTTC. Encoded protein: CASSPHRTGFYEQYF.